This TCR beta chain was sequenced in a study of identical twins. Study findings and constraints: For monozygotic twins, models underestimated out-of-frame TCR alpha sharing. Weaker excess sharing between twins was seen in beta out-of-frame sequences. Fewer insertions were carried by abundant cord blood beta clonotypes, but none was seen in memory repertoires.

This clonotype appeared many times. Its antigen is not identified. This CDR3 has 11 residues. V shed 4 bases and J shed 9 bases, with 8 bases lying between them. Germline CDR1 SGHRS, CDR2 YFSETQ. A single record per CDR3 protein comes from TCRdb applying MiXCR to the 5' RACE reads. The repertoire has about 720,000 distinct CDR3 sequences, around 8.3% of them found once; the top ten carry 0.75% to 1%. In addition, the sample was reused for a study of yellow fever vaccine responses in identical twins.

V gene TRBV5-1 combines with J gene TRBJ2-1; D ambiguous. The specimen sequenced was PBMCs. This receptor was identified in a woman younger than 30 in good health. CDR3 loop: CASSGRFEQFF. CDR3 coding DNA: TGCGCCAGCAGCGGAAGGTTTGAGCAGTTCTTC.